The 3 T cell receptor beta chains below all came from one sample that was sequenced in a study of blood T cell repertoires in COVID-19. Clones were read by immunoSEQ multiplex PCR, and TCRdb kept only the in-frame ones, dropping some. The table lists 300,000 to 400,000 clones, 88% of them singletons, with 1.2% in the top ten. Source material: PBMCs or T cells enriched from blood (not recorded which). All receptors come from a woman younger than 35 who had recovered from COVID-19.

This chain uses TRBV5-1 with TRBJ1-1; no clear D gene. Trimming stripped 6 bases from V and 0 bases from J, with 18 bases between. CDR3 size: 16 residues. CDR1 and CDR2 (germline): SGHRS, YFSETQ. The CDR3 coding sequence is TGCGCCAGCACCCGATCCTTCCAGTCCTTGAACACTGAAGCTTTCTTT. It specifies CASTRSFQSLNTEAFF.

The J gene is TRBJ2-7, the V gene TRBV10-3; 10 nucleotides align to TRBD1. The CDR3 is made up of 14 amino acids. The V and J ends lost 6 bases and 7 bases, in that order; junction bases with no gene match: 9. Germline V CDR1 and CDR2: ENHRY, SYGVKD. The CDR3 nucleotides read TGTGCCATCAGGCCGAGACAGGGGGCTTGGGAGCAGTACTTC. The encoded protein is CAIRPRQGAWEQYF.

The DNA of the CDR3 is TGTGCCAGCTCACCGGTCCAGGCGACAAACTATGGCTACACCTTC. Encoded protein: CASSPVQATNYGYTF. V and J are TRBV18 and TRBJ1-2; D call uncertain. Deletions cut 3 bases from V and 2 bases from J, with 13 bases between. The CDR3 has 15 amino acids. The germline V gene encodes CDR1 KGHSH and CDR2 LQKENI. Together with reference TRBV18 and TRBJ1-2, the CDR3 gives the full variable domain: NAGVMQNPRHLVRRRGQEARLRCSPMKGHSHVYWYRQLPEEGLKFMVYLQKENIIDESGMPKERFSAEFPKEGPSILRIQQVVRGDSAAYFCASSPVQATNYGYTFGSGTRLTVV.